The 3 T cell receptor beta chains presented below share a single source sample, sequenced in a study of cytomegalovirus exposure and HLA in healthy donors. PCR used 60 Vbeta primers and 13 Jbeta primers. The table came from immunoSEQ multiplex PCR; TCRdb's copy has only in-frame clones and leaves some out. The profile shows approximately 150,000 clones, roughly 75% of them singletons. Sequenced input: PBMCs. These receptors were collected from a man younger than 35 in good health and CMV-seropositive.

The rearrangement uses TRBV11-2 and TRBJ2-1, with unresolved D. Trimming removed 4 bases at V and 10 bases at J, with 14 bases between. CDR1 SGHAT and CDR2 FQNNGV come from the germline V gene. The length of the CDR3 is 13 residues. The DNA for the CDR3 is TGTGCCAGCAGCTACATAGTAGACTCAGAGCAGTTCTTC. This translates into CASSYIVDSEQFF.

The chain joins TRBV27 to TRBJ2-7; maybe TRBD1 (5 bases). Germline lookup yields CDR1 MNHEY and CDR2 SMNVEV (reference sequence). This CDR3 has 15 residues. Trimming left V 6 bases short and J 1 base short, with 16 bases between. The CDR3 here is CASSGSGPLSYEQYF. The CDR3 DNA sequence: TGTGCCAGCAGCGGGTCAGGGCCCCTATCCTACGAGCAGTACTTC.

This chain joins TRBV29-1 and TRBJ1-2; 7 bases fit TRBD1. With V trimmed by 2 bases and J by 3 bases, 3 bases remained unmatched. CDR1 is SQVTM, CDR2 ANQGSEA, per germline. This CDR3 is 13 amino acids long. For the CDR3, the DNA is TGCAGCGTTGAAAGACAGGGAGACTATGGCTACACCTTC. This sequence encodes CSVERQGDYGYTF.